The rows below give T cell receptor beta chains drawn from one sample of a study of Ad26.COV2.S vaccination and SARS-CoV-2 variants. Using immunoSEQ multiplex PCR, the repertoire was profiled, and TCRdb retains in-frame clones only, with some absent. Among 400,000 to 500,000 clones listed, approximately 87% were seen once. The sequencing here drew on peripheral blood, taken in a trial of Ad26.COV2.S vaccine versus placebo. Receptors originate from a person aged 18-65 years who received the Ad26.COV2.S COVID-19 vaccine or a placebo. Both conserved end residues are part of each CDR3. A D gene is named only where the DNA matches it firmly. Some rows mark clone size as missing; the rest say once, few, many or name a class of expanded clone.

TGCGCCAGCAGCTTGGCCCAGGGGCAAACTGAAGCTTTCTTT | CASSLAQGQTEAFF | NA | TRBJ1-1 | once | TRBV5-1
TGCGCCAGCAGCCGGCAGGGCGGGGAGTCCTACGAGCAGTACTTC | CASSRQGGESYEQYF | NA | TRBJ2-7 | NA | TRBV5-1
TGTGCCAGCAGCTTACGCCCCAGGGTAGGACAGGGGACATTCTCTGGGGCCAACGTCCTGACTTTC | CASSLRPRVGQGTFSGANVLTF | TRBD1 | TRBJ2-6 | NA | TRBV7-3
TGTGCCAGCAGTTTCAGCCAGGGTAACTCACCCCTCCACTTT | CASSFSQGNSPLHF | NA | TRBJ1-6 | NA | TRBV27
TGCGCCAGCAGCCCCAACAGGGGGAATAACTATGGCTACACCTTC | CASSPNRGNNYGYTF | TRBD1 | TRBJ1-2 | NA | TRBV4-3
TGTGCCAGCAGCACCTTGCTTGGCACTGAAGCTTTCTTT | CASSTLLGTEAFF | NA | TRBJ1-1 | NA | TRBV5-5
TGTGCCAGCAGGGGTGGGGGTCGTGCAAACGAGCAGTACTTC | CASRGGGRANEQYF | NA | TRBJ2-7 | NA | TRBV11-2
TGTGCCAGTAGTCTGGACAGGACCTACGAGCAGTACTTC | CASSLDRTYEQYF | TRBD1 | TRBJ2-7 | once | TRBV19
TGCGCCAGCAGCCAAGACCGACTCGCGGGGGAGCTGTTTTTT | CASSQDRLAGELFF | NA | TRBJ2-2 | NA | TRBV4-3
TGTGCCAGCAGCTTGGGGACAGGCCAGTCTGTTGGCTACACCTTC | CASSLGTGQSVGYTF | TRBD1 | TRBJ1-2 | once | TRBV5-6
TGTGCCAGCAGCCTCGGACGGTCCTATGGCTACACCTTC | CASSLGRSYGYTF | NA | TRBJ1-2 | NA | TRBV6-2/TRBV6-3
TGTGCCAGCAGCCTCTCCCCAGGGCTCACAGATACGCAGTATTTT | CASSLSPGLTDTQYF | NA | TRBJ2-3 | NA | TRBV3-1/TRBV3-2
TGTGCCAGCAGACCGGACAGGGGGGGTAACGAGCAGTACTTC | CASRPDRGGNEQYF | TRBD1 | TRBJ2-7 | NA | TRBV2
TGTGCCAGCAGCCAGACATCGGTGGGCGGAGCTGATTCACCCCTCCACTTT | CASSQTSVGGADSPLHF | NA | TRBJ1-6 | few | TRBV4-2
TGCGCCAGCAGCTCCCGGACTAGCAGGGTGGTAGGGAATGAGCAGTTCTTC | CASSSRTSRVVGNEQFF | TRBD2 | TRBJ2-1 | NA | TRBV5-1
TGTGCCAGCAGCTTGCCCGGGGGCGGAATCGGTCAGCCCCAGCATTTT | CASSLPGGGIGQPQHF | NA | TRBJ1-5 | NA | TRBV28
TGTGCCAGCAGTTACGTCGGGAGGAACACTGAAGCTTTCTTT | CASSYVGRNTEAFF | NA | TRBJ1-1 | NA | TRBV6-6
TGTGCCAGCAGCTATAGGACAGGGGGCGCTTACGAGCAGTACTTC | CASSYRTGGAYEQYF | TRBD1 | TRBJ2-7 | NA | TRBV9
TGCGCCAGCAGCTTGGCGGCGGGGGGGTCCGGAGAGACCCAGTACTTC | CASSLAAGGSGETQYF | TRBD2 | TRBJ2-5 | NA | TRBV5-1
TGTGCCAGCAGCTTGAGGTCATCTAATTCACCCCTCCACTTT | CASSLRSSNSPLHF | NA | TRBJ1-6 | NA | TRBV5-6
TGTGCCAGTAGTATATGGCTCCGGGACGGCGAAAATGAGCAGTTCTTC | CASSIWLRDGENEQFF | NA | TRBJ2-1 | NA | TRBV19
TGCGCCAGCAGCAGGGACCCCAGTGAAAAACTGTTTTTT | CASSRDPSEKLFF | NA | TRBJ1-4 | NA | TRBV5-1
TGTGCCAGCTCCTCCCGGGCCGCTATTTCCTTAGCCAAAAACATTCAGTACTTC | CASSSRAAISLAKNIQYF | NA | TRBJ2-4 | NA | TRBV18
TGTGCCAGCAGTTTGCCAGGCAGCTACGAGCAGTACTTC | CASSLPGSYEQYF | NA | TRBJ2-7 | NA | TRBV28
TGTGCCAGCAGCGCCGCTTCAGGGTTCTACGAGCAGTACTTC | CASSAASGFYEQYF | NA | TRBJ2-7 | NA | TRBV9
TGTGCCAGCACACCAGGGGGCTCAAACCAGTTCTTC | CASTPGGSNQFF | TRBD1 | TRBJ2-1 | NA | TRBV25-1
TGCGCCAGCAGCTTGGACAGGGGCTACTCATCTGAAGCTTTCTTT | CASSLDRGYSSEAFF | TRBD1 | TRBJ1-1 | NA | TRBV5-1
TGTGCCAGCAGAAGGGCAGAGAATAATGAAAAACTGTTTTTT | CASRRAENNEKLFF | NA | TRBJ1-4 | NA | TRBV28
TGTGCCAGCAGTCCGGGGACAGGGGTAGGAAACACCATATATTTT | CASSPGTGVGNTIYF | TRBD1 | TRBJ1-3 | NA | TRBV28
TGTGCCAGCAGCCCTATCCGGGACAGGGGTCACGAGCAGTACTTC | CASSPIRDRGHEQYF | TRBD1 | TRBJ2-7 | NA | TRBV7-2
TGCGCCAGCAGCCGGTACAAGATAGGACAGGGGTACAATGAGCAGTTCTTC | CASSRYKIGQGYNEQFF | TRBD1 | TRBJ2-1 | few | TRBV4-1
TGTGCCAGCAGCGTAGACGGCGGGACAGGGGGTGAGCAGTACTTC | CASSVDGGTGGEQYF | TRBD1 | TRBJ2-7 | NA | TRBV9
TGTGCCAGCAGTTACTCGATGGCTAGCGGGGGGCCAATCCCGGGAGAGCAGTACTTC | CASSYSMASGGPIPGEQYF | TRBD2 | TRBJ2-7 | NA | TRBV6-2/TRBV6-3
TGTGCCAGCAGAGGGGGACCCGCCACCTTC | CASRGGPATF | NA | TRBJ1-2 | once | TRBV2
TGTGCCTGGAATGTCGGGGGAAGAGAGACCCAGTACTTC | CAWNVGGRETQYF | NA | TRBJ2-5 | NA | TRBV30
TGTGCCTGGAGTGTAGGGGGGACAGGGGCCGAGACCCAGTACTTC | CAWSVGGTGAETQYF | TRBD1 | TRBJ2-5 | NA | TRBV30
TGCGCCAGCAGCCACCGGGACTCTGTCTACGAGCAGTACTTC | CASSHRDSVYEQYF | NA | TRBJ2-7 | NA | TRBV4-1
TGTGCCAGTAGTTTGAAACGGCTAGCGGGGGGGCCCGGGGAGCTGTTTTTT | CASSLKRLAGGPGELFF | TRBD2 | TRBJ2-2 | NA | TRBV19
TGTGCCAGCAGCTTGGTACCGGACAGCAATTCGTACGGCTACACCTTC | CASSLVPDSNSYGYTF | NA | TRBJ1-2 | NA | TRBV5-4
TGTGCCAGCAGCGTCACCGGGGAGCTGTTTTTT | CASSVTGELFF | NA | TRBJ2-2 | NA | TRBV14
TGTGCCAGCAGCGCCGGGACTAGCCTCAGTCACGAGCAGTACTTC | CASSAGTSLSHEQYF | TRBD2 | TRBJ2-7 | NA | TRBV9
TGTGCCAGCAGTTTTGGGGACCCCACTTTCAACTATGGCTACACCTTC | CASSFGDPTFNYGYTF | NA | TRBJ1-2 | NA | TRBV28
TGTGCCAGCAGTTCATCGGAAGGCACCCTCCACTTT | CASSSSEGTLHF | NA | TRBJ1-6 | NA | TRBV27